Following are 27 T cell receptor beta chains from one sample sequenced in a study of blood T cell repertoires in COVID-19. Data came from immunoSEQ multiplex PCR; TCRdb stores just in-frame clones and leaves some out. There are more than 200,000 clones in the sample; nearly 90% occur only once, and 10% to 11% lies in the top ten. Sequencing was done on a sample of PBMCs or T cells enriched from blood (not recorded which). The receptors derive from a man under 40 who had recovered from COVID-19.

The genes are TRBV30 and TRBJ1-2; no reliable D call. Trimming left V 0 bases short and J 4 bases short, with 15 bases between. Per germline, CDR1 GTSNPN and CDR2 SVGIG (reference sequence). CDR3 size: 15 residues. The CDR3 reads CAWSVRMGATYGYTF. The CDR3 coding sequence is TGTGCCTGGAGTGTACGGATGGGCGCAACCTATGGCTACACCTTC.

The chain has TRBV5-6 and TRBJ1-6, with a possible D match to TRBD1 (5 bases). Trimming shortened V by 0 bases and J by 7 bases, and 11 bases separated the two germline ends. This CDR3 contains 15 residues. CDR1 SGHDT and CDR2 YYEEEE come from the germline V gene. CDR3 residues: CASSLGQGRNSPLHF. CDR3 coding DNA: TGTGCCAGCAGCTTGGGCCAGGGCCGGAATTCACCCCTCCACTTT.

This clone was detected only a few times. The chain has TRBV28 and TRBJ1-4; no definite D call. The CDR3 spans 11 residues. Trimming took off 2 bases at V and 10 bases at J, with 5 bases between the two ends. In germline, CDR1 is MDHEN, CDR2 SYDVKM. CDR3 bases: TGTGCCAGCAGTTTACGGGTAAAACTGTTTTTT. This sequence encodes CASSLRVKLFF.

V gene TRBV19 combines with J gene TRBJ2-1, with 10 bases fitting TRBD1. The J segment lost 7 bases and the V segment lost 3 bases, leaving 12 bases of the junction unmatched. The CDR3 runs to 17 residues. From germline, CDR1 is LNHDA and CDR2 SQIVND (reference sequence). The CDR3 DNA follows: TGTGCCAGTAGTATGATCCGGCTAAGGGACAGGGGAAATGAGCAGTTCTTC. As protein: CASSMIRLRDRGNEQFF. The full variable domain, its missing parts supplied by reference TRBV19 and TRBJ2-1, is DGGITQSPKYLFRKEGQNVTLSCEQNLNHDAMYWYRQDPGQGLRLIYYSQIVNDFQKGDIAEGYSVSREKKESFPLTVTSAQKNPTAFYLCASSMIRLRDRGNEQFFGPGTRLTVL.

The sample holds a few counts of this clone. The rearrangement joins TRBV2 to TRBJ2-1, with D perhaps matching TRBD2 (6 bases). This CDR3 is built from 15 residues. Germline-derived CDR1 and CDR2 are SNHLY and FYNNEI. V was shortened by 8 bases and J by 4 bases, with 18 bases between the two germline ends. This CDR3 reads CASSGGPASYNEQFF. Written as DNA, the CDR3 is TGTGCCAGCTCCGGGGGACCGGCGTCTTACAATGAGCAGTTCTTC.

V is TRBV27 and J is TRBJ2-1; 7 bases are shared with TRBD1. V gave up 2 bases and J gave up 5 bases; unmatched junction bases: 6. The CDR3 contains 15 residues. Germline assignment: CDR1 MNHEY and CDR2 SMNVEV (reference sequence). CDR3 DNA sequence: TGTGCCAGCAGTTTAGGGTCAGGGGGTCACAATGAGCAGTTCTTC. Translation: CASSLGSGGHNEQFF.

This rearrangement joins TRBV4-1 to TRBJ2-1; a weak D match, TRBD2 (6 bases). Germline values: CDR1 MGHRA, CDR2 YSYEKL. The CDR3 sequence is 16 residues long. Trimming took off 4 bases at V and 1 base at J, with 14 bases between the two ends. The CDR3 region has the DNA TGCGCCAGCAGCCCCTACCCCCGGGGGTCCTACAATGAGCAGTTCTTC. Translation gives CASSPYPRGSYNEQFF.

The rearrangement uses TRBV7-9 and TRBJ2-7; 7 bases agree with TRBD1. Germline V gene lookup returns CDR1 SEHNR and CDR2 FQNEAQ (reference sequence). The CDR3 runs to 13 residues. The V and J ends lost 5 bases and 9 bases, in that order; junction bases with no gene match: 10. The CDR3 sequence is CASSPWDRMRQYF. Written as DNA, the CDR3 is TGTGCCAGCAGCCCCTGGGACAGAATGAGGCAGTACTTC.

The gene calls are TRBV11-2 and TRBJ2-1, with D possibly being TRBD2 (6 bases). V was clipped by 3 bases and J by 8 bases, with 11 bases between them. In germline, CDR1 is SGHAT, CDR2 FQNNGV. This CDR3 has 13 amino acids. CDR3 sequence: CASSFGGQHEQFF. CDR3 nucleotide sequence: TGTGCCAGCAGCTTCGGGGGTCAGCATGAGCAGTTCTTC.

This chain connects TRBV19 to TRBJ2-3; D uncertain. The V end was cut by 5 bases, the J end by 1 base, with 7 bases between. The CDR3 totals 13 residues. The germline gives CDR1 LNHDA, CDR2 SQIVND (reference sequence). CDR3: CASSLGRTDTQYF. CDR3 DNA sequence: TGTGCCAGTAGTTTGGGCCGCACAGATACGCAGTATTTT.

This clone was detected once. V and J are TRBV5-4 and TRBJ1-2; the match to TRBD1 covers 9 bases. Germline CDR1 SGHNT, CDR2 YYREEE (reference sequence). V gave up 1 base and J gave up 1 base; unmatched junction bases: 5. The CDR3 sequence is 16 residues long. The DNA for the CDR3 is TGTGCCAGCAGCTTGACTGGACAGGGGTTTAACTATGGCTACACCTTC. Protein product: CASSLTGQGFNYGYTF.

The CDR3 protein is CASTTGTGTEAFF. As DNA, the CDR3 is TGTGCCAGCACTACCGGAACGGGAACTGAAGCTTTCTTT. J is TRBJ1-1 and V is TRBV12-3 or TRBV12-4; no reliable D call. Trimming removed 7 bases at V and 5 bases at J, with 14 bases between. This CDR3 comprises 13 residues.

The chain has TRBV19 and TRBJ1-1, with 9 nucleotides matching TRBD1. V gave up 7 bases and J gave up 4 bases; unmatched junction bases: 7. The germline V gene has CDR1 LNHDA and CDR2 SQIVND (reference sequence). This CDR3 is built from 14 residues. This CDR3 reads CASKDRGSSTEAFF. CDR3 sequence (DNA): TGTGCCAGTAAAGACAGGGGGTCGAGCACTGAAGCTTTCTTT.

Here the CDR3 DNA reads TGCGCCAGCAGTAAGGGACTCAGCTCTGAGCAGTTCTTC. Translation gives CASSKGLSSEQFF. V usage is TRBV10-1 and J usage is TRBJ2-1; the D gene is possibly TRBD2 (6 bases). Trimming took 5 bases from V and 9 from J, leaving 14 bases between them. Germline CDR1 and CDR2: WNHNN and SYGVQD (reference sequence). The CDR3 sequence is 13 residues long.

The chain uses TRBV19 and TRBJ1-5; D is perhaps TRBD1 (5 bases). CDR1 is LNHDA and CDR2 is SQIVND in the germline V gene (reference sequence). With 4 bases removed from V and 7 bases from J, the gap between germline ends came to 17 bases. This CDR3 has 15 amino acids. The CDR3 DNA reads TGTGCCAGTAGTAATAGACCGCTAGGGGAACAGCCCCAGCATTTT. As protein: CASSNRPLGEQPQHF.

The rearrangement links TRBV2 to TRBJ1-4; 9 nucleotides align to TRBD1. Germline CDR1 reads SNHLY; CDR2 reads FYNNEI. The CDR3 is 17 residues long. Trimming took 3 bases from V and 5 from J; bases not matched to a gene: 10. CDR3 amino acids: CASSEGTGSFPNEKLFF. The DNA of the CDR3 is TGTGCCAGCAGTGAGGGGACAGGGTCTTTTCCGAATGAAAAACTGTTTTTT.

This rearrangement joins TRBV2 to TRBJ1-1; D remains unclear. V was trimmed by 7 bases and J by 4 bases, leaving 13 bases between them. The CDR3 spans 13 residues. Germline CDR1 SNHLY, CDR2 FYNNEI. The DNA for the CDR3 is TGTGCCAGCACCTCGACGGGAGCCACTGAAGCTTTCTTT. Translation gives CASTSTGATEAFF.

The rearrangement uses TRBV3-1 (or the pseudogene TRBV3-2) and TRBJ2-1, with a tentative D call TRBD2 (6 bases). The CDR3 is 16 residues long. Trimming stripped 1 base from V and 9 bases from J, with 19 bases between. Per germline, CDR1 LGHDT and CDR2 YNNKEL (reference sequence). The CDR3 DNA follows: TGTGCCAGCAGCCAAGGAGGGCGGGGCCTGGCTGGTGAGCAGTTCTTC. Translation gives CASSQGGRGLAGEQFF.

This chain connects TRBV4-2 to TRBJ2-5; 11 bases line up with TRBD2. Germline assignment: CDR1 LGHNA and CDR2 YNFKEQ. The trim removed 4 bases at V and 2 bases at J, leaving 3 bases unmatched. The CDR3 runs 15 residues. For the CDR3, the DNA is TGTGCCAGCAGCCGAGTAGCGGGGGGGCAAGAGACCCAGTACTTC. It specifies CASSRVAGGQETQYF.

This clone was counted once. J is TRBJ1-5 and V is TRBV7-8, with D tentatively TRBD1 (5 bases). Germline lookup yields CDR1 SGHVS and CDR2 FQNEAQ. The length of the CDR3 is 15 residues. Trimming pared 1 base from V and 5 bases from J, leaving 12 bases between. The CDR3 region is CASSLEGISYQPQHF. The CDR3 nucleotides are TGTGCCAGCAGCTTAGAGGGGATTTCTTATCAGCCCCAGCATTTT. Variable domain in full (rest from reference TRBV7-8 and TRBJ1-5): GAGVSQSPRYKVAKRGQDVALRCDPISGHVSLFWYQQALGQGPEFLTYFQNEAQLDKSGLPSDRFFAERPEGSVSTLKIQRTQQEDSAVYLCASSLEGISYQPQHFGDGTRLSIL.

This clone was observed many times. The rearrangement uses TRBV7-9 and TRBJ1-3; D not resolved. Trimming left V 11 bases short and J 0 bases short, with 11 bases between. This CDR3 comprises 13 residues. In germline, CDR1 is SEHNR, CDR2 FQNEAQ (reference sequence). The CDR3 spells CAGSKSSGNTIYF. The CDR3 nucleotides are TGTGCCGGGAGCAAGAGCTCTGGAAACACCATATATTTT.

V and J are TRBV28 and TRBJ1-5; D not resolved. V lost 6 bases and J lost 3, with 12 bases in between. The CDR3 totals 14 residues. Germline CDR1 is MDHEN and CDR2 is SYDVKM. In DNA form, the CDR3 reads TGTGCCAGCAGGCGGGCCGACTTCAATCAGCCCCAGCATTTT. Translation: CASRRADFNQPQHF.

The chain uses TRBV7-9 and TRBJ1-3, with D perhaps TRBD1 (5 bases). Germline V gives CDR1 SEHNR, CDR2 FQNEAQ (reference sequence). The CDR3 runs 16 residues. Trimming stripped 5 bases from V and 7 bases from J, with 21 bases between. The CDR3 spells CASSLEGTATGNTIYF. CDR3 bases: TGTGCCAGCAGCCTCGAAGGGACTGCAACCGGGAACACCATATATTTT.

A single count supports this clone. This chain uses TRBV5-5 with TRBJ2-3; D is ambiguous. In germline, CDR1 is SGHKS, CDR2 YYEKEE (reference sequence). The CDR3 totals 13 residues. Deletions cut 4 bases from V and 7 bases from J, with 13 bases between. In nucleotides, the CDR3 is TGTGCCAGCAGCCTCCTCCAAGCCAATACGCAGTATTTT. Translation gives CASSLLQANTQYF.

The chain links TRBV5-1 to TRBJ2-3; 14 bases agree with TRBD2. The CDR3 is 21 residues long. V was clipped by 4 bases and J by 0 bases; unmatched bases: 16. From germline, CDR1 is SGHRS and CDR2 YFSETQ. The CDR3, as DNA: TGCGCCAGCAGCCCGACTAGCGGGAGGGCCCGAGCCGAATATAGCACAGATACGCAGTATTTT. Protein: CASSPTSGRARAEYSTDTQYF.

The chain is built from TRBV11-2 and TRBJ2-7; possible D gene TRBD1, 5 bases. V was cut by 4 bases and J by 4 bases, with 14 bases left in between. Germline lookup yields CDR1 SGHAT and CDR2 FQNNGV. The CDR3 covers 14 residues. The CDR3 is CASSSLRVRYEQYF. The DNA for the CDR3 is TGTGCCAGCAGCTCCCTCAGGGTACGATACGAGCAGTACTTC. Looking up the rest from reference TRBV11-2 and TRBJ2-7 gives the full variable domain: EAGVAQSPRYKIIEKRQSVAFWCNPISGHATLYWYQQILGQGPKLLIQFQNNGVVDDSQLPKDRFSAERLKGVDSTLKIQPAKLEDSAVYLCASSSLRVRYEQYFGPGTRLTVT.

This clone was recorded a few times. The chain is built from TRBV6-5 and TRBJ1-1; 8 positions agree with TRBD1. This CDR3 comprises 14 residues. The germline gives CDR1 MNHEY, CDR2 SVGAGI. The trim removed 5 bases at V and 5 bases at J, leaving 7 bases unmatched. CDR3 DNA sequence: TGTGCCAGCAGTCCCGGCGACAGGGGTACTGAAGCTTTCTTT. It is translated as CASSPGDRGTEAFF.